The sequence of this T cell receptor (beta chain) was determined in a study of cytomegalovirus exposure and HLA in healthy donors. Findings of the study overall: Relative to the roughly 640-donor mean, N-insertions were reportedly fewer in an Asian-associated ancestry cluster in a later analysis. Donor immune exposure was known only as CMV serostatus.

The sample holds one count of this clone. The antigen remains undetermined. The PCR made use of 60 Vbeta and 13 Jbeta primers. In the study's own analysis: Unique TCR beta chains numbered approximately 80 million in a later analysis, with around 12 million shared. Assay used: immunoSEQ multiplex PCR; TCRdb lists only in-frame clones, some missing. That table furnishes V, J and clone size, whereas the DNA furnished D and trimming. Found here are 200,000 to 250,000 clones, roughly 90% of them singletons; the top ten hold 1%. Germline V gene sequence: CDR1 SGHDT, CDR2 YYEEEE. Trimming pared 3 bases from V and 2 bases from J, leaving 15 bases between. The CDR3 extends over 15 amino acids.

The TCR comes from a woman under 30 in good health and CMV-seronegative. The chain combines TRBV5-6 with TRBJ2-7; D possibly corresponds to TRBD2 (6 bases). Sequencing was carried out using PBMCs. Here the CDR3 reads CASSSEGPTAYEQYF. For the CDR3, the DNA is TGTGCCAGCAGCTCGGAGGGTCCGACCGCCTACGAGCAGTACTTC.